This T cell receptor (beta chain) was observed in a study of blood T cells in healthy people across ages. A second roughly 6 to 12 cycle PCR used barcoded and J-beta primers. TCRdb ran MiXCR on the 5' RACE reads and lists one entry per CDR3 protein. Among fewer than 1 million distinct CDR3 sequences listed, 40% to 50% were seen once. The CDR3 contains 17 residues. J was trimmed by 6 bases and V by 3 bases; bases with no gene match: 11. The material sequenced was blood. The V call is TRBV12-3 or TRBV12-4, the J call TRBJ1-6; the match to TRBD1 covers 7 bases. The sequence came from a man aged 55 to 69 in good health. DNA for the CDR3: TGTGCCAGCAGTTTCCAGCAACCGGGACAGCTTAATTCACCCCTCCACTTT. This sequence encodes CASSFQQPGQLNSPLHF.